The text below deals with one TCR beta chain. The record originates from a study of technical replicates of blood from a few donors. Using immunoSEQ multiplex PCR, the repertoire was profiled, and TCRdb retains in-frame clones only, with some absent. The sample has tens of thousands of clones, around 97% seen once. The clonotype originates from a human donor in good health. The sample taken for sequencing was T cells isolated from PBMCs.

The CDR3 coding sequence is TGTGCCAGCAGCTCAAGGACTAGCGGGCCCTACGAGCAGTACTTC. The encoded protein is CASSSRTSGPYEQYF. This chain links TRBV7-9 with TRBJ2-7, with 11 bases identical to TRBD2. The V gene's germline CDR1 is SEHNR and CDR2 FQNEAQ (reference sequence). This CDR3 is built from 15 residues. V dropped 4 bases and J dropped 2; count of bases not matched to a gene: 4.